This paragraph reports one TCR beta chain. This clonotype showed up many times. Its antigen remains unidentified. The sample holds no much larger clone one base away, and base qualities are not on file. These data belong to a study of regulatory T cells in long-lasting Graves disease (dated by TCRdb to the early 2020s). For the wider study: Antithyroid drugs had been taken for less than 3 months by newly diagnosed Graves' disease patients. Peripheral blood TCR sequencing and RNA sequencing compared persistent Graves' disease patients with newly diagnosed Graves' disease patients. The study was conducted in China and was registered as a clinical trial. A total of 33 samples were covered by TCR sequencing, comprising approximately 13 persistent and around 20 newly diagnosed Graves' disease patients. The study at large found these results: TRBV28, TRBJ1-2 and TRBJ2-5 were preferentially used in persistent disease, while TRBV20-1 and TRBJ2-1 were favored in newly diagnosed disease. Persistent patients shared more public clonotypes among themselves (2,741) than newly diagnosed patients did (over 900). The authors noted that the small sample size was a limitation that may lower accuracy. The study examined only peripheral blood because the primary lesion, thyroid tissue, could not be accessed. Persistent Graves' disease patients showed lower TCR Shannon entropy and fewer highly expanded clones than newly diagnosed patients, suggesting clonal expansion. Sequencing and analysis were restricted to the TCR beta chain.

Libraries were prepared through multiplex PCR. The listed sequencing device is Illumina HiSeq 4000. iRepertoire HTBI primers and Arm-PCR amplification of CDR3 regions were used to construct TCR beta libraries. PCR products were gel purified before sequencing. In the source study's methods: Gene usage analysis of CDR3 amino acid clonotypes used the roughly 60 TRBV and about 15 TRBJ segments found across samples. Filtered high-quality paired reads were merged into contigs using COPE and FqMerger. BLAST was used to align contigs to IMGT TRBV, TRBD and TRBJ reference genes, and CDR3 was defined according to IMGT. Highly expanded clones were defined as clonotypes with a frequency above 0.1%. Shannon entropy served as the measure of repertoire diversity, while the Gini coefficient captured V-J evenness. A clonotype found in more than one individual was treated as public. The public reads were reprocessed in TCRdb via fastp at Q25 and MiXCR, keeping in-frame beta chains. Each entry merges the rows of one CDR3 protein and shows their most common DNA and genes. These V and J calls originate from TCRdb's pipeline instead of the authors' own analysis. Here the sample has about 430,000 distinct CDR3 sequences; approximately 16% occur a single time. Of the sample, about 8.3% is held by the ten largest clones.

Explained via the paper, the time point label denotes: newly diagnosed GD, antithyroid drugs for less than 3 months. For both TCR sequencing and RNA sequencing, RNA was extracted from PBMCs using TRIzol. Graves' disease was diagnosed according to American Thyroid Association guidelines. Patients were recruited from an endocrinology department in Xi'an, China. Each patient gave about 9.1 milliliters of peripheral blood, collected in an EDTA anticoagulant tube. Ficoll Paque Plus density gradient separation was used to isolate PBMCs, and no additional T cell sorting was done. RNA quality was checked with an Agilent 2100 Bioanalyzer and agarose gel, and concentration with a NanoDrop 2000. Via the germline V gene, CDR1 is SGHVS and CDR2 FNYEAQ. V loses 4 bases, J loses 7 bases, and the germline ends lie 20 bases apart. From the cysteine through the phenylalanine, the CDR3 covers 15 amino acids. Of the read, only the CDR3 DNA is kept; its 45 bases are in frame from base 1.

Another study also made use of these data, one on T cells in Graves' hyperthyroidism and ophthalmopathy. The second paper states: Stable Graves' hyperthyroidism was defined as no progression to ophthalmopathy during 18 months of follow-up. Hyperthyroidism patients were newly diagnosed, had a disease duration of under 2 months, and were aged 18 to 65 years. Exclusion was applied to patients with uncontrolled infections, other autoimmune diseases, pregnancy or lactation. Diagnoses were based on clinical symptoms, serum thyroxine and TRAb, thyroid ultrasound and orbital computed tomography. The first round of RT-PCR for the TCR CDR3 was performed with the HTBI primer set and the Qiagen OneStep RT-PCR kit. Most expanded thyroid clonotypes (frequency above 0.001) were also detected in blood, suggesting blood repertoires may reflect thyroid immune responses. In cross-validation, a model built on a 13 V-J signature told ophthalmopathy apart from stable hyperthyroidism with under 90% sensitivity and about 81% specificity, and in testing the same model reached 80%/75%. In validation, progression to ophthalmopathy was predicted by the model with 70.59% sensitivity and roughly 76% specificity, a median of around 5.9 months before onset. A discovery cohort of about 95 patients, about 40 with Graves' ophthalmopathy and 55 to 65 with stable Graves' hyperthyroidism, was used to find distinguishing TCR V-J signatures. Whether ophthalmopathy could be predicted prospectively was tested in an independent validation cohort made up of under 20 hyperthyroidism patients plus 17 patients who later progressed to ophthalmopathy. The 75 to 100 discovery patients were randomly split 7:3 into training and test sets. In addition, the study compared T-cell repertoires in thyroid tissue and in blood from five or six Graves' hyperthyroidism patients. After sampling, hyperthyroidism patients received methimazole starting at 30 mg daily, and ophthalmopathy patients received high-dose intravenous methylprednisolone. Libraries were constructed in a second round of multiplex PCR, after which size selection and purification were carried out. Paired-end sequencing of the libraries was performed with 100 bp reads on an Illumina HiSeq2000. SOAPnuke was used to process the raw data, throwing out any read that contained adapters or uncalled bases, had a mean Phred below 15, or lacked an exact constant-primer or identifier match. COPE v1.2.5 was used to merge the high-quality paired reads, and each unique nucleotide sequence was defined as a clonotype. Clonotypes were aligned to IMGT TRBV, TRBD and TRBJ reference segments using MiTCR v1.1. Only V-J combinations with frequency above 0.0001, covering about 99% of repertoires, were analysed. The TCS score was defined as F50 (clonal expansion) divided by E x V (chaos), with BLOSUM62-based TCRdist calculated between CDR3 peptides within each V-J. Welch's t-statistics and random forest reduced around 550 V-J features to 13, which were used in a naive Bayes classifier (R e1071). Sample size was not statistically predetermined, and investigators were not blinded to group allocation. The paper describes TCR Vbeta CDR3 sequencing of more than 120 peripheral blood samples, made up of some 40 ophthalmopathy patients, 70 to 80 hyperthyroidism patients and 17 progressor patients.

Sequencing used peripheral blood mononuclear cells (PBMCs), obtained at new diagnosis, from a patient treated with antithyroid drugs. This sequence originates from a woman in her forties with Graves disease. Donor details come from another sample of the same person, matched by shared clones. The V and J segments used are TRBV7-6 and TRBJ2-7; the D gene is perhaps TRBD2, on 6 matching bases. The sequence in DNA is TGTGCCAGCAGCTCGGTATCCACGTGGGGGGATGAGCAGTACTTC. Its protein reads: CASSSVSTWGDEQYF. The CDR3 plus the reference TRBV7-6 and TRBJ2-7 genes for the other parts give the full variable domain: GAGVSQSPRYKVTKRGQDVALRCDPISGHVSLYWYRQALGQGPEFLTYFNYEAQQDKSGLPNDRFSAERPEGSISTLTIQRTEQRDSAMYRCASSSVSTWGDEQYFGPGTRLTVT.